This T cell receptor beta chain was recorded in a study of immune evolution from preneoplasia to lung adenocarcinoma. Points from the study as a whole: Normal lung had the highest top T cell clone frequencies. Later-stage lesions appeared to have more T cells, more diversity, less clonality.

CDR3 size: 16 residues. V shed 1 base, J shed 5 bases, and the junction held 6 bases outside the gene matches. CDR1 and CDR2 from the germline V gene are SGHVS and FQNEAQ. With respect to this clone: Its antigen is as yet unknown.

Produced via immunoSEQ multiplex PCR; TCRdb's table is partial and in-frame only. This table has 9,000 to 10,000 clones, 70% to 90% appearing once. Sequences were obtained from FFPE invasive lung adenocarcinoma tissue. This chain links TRBV7-8 with TRBJ2-7; 12 bases are shared with TRBD2. The source of this sequence is a person aged 65-85 years with invasive lung adenocarcinoma. Some clones in this sample may be carry-over from other donors' samples. The CDR3 sequence is CASSLDASGRADEQYF. CDR3 bases: TGTGCCAGCAGCTTAGATGCTAGCGGGAGGGCCGACGAGCAGTACTTC.